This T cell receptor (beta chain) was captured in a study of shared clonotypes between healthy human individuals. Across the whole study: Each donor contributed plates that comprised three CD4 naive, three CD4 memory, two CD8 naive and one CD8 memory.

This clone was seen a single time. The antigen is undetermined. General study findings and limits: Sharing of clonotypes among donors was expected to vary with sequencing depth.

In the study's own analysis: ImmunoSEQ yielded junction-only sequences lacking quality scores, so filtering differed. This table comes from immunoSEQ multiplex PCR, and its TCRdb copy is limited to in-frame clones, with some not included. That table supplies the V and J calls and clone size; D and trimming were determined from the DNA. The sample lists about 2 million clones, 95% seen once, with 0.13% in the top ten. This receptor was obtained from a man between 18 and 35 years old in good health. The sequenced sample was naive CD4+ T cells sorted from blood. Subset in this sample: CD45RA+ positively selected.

The CDR3 here is CASSKIGKHRGGGYGYTF. DNA of the CDR3: TGTGCCAGCAGCAAAATTGGAAAACACAGGGGAGGTGGCTATGGCTACACCTTC. V gene TRBV21-1 combines with J gene TRBJ1-2; the tabulated D call, TRBD1, remains unverified against the DNA. TRBV21-1 is a pseudogene locus. This CDR3 has 18 amino acids.